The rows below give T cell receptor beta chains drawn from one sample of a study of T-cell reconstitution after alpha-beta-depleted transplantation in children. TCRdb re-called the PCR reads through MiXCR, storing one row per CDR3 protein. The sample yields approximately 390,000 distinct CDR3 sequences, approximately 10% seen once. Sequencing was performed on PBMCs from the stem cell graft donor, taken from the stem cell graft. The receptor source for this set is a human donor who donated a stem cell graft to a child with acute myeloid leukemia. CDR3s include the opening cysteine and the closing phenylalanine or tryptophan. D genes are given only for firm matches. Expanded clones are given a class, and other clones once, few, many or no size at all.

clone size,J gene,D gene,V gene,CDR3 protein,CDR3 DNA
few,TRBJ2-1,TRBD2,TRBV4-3,CASSRGGGVNNEQFF,TGCGCCAGCAGCCGGGGCGGGGGGGTTAACAATGAGCAGTTCTTC
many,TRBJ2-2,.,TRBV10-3,CAITTASVAGELFF,TGTGCCATCACGACGGCTAGCGTCGCCGGGGAGCTGTTTTTT
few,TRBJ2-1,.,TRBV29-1,CSVEDPTSYNEQFF,TGCAGCGTTGAAGACCCGACTAGCTACAATGAGCAGTTCTTC
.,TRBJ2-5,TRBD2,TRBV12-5,CASVLGGDGTQYF,TGTGCTAGTGTTTTGGGGGGGGACGGGACCCAGTACTTC
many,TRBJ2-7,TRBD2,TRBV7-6,CASSLDSGSYEQYF,TGTGCCAGCAGCTTAGACAGCGGGAGCTACGAGCAGTACTTC
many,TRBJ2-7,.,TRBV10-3,CAISESGGSYEQYF,TGTGCCATCAGTGAGTCAGGGGGATCCTACGAGCAGTACTTC
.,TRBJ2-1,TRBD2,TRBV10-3,CAIRTSSGNNEQFF,TGTGCCATCAGAACCTCTAGCGGGAACAATGAGCAGTTCTTC
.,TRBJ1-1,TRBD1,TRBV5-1,CASSSTGANTEAFF,TGCGCCAGCAGCTCGACAGGGGCGAACACTGAAGCTTTCTTT
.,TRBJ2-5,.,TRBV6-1,CASRPGDSKETQYF,TGTGCCAGCAGACCCGGGGACTCCAAAGAGACCCAGTACTTC
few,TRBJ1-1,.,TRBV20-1,CSARPLWGGNTEAFF,TGCAGTGCTAGACCCCTCTGGGGGGGGAACACTGAAGCTTTCTTT
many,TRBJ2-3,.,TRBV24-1,CATSGLGTDTQYF,TGTGCCACCAGTGGACTAGGGACAGATACGCAGTATTTT